The 21 T cell receptor beta chains below were found in one sample sequenced in a study of blood T cell repertoires in COVID-19. Profiled with immunoSEQ multiplex PCR; TCRdb holds only in-frame clones, not every one. The profile covers 250,000 to 300,000 clones, with about nine tenths appearing a single time and 11% taken by the ten largest. Sequenced input: peripheral blood. The receptors derive from a woman aged 25-40 years with COVID-19, enrolled during active disease.

V and J are TRBV19 and TRBJ1-1; a weak D match, TRBD1 (5 bases). CDR3 size: 13 residues. CDR1 and CDR2 from the germline V gene are LNHDA and SQIVND (reference sequence). Trimming took off 5 bases at V and 1 base at J, with 8 bases between the two ends. DNA of the CDR3: TGTGCCAGTAGTTGGCAGGGGAACACTGAAGCTTTCTTT. Translation gives CASSWQGNTEAFF.

The chain has TRBV18 and TRBJ2-1; 11 bases align to TRBD1. V lost 1 base to trimming and J lost 6 bases; unmatched junction nucleotides: 5. The germline CDR1 and CDR2 sequences are KGHSH and LQKENI. The CDR3 covers 16 residues. CDR3 in amino acids: CASSPRGQGAVNEQFF. CDR3 in DNA: TGTGCCAGCTCACCACGCGGACAGGGGGCGGTCAATGAGCAGTTCTTC. The entire variable domain, with the rest obtained from reference TRBV18 and TRBJ2-1, is as follows: NAGVMQNPRHLVRRRGQEARLRCSPMKGHSHVYWYRQLPEEGLKFMVYLQKENIIDESGMPKERFSAEFPKEGPSILRIQQVVRGDSAAYFCASSPRGQGAVNEQFFGPGTRLTVL.

The gene calls are TRBV2 and TRBJ1-2, with a weak D call TRBD1 (6 bases). The V end was cut by 3 bases, the J end by 0 bases, with 14 bases between. The germline V gene has CDR1 SNHLY and CDR2 FYNNEI. The CDR3 totals 16 residues. CDR3 residues: CASSDARGGANYGYTF. CDR3 sequence (DNA): TGTGCCAGCAGTGATGCGAGGGGGGGAGCTAACTATGGCTACACCTTC.

The chain has TRBV29-1 and TRBJ2-5; tentative D call: TRBD2 (5 bases). This CDR3 is 14 amino acids long. Trimming shortened V by 3 bases and J by 0 bases, and 11 bases separated the two germline ends. Germline V CDR1 and CDR2: SQVTM, ANQGSEA. The CDR3 DNA reads TGCAGCGTTGACGAGGGCCGGAACCAAGAGACCCAGTACTTC. It codes for CSVDEGRNQETQYF.

The CDR3 is CASSTQGGGYTF. The CDR3 bases are TGTGCCAGTAGTACTCAGGGTGGCGGCTACACCTTC. The J gene is TRBJ1-2, the V gene TRBV19; TRBD1 might be the D (5 bases). In germline, CDR1 is LNHDA, CDR2 SQIVND (reference sequence). The CDR3 spans 12 residues. V dropped 4 bases and J dropped 8 bases, with 11 bases sitting between them. The full variable domain, with the rest looked up from reference TRBV19 and TRBJ1-2, is DGGITQSPKYLFRKEGQNVTLSCEQNLNHDAMYWYRQDPGQGLRLIYYSQIVNDFQKGDIAEGYSVSREKKESFPLTVTSAQKNPTAFYLCASSTQGGGYTFGSGTRLTVV.

The chain has TRBV24-1 and TRBJ1-5; D might be TRBD1 (6 bases). Per germline, CDR1 KGHDR and CDR2 SFDVKD. The CDR3 runs 15 residues. V shed 4 bases and J shed 3 bases, with 12 bases lying between them. The CDR3 region has the DNA TGTGCCACCAGTGACGTCGAGGGGGTCAATCAGCCCCAGCATTTT. It is translated as CATSDVEGVNQPQHF.

The chain uses TRBV7-9 and TRBJ1-6, with D possibly TRBD1 on 6 matching bases. The germline V and J ends were trimmed by 6 bases and 13 bases, with 19 bases remaining between them. Per germline, CDR1 SEHNR and CDR2 FQNEAQ (reference sequence). The CDR3 is made up of 14 amino acids. The CDR3 nucleotides are TGTGCCAGCAGTTCTGGGGGCGCGCCGAGCCCCCTCCACTTT. Residues: CASSSGGAPSPLHF.

The rearrangement joins TRBV4-1 to TRBJ1-2; D not resolved. The germline gives CDR1 MGHRA, CDR2 YSYEKL. The CDR3 runs to 13 residues. V lost 4 bases to trimming and J lost 8 bases, with 14 bases between them. CDR3 in amino acids: CASSRRGSYGYTF. In DNA form, the CDR3 reads TGCGCCAGCAGCCGCCGCGGGAGTTACGGCTACACCTTC.

The chain is built from TRBV10-2 and TRBJ1-2, with 9 nucleotides matching TRBD1. CDR1 is WSHSY and CDR2 is SAAADI in the germline V gene. The J segment lost 2 bases and the V segment lost 6 bases, leaving 4 bases of the junction unmatched. This CDR3 is 14 amino acids long. CDR3: CASSPGTGNYGYTF. CDR3 in DNA: TGCGCCAGCAGCCCTGGGACAGGGAACTATGGCTACACCTTC.

The chain links TRBV2 to TRBJ2-3; perhaps TRBD2 as D (5 bases). The CDR3 consists of 13 residues. The germline gives CDR1 SNHLY, CDR2 FYNNEI. Trimming pared 10 bases from V and 6 bases from J, leaving 17 bases between. The CDR3 DNA reads as TGTGCCAACACAAGAGGGTCGGGGGATACGCAGTATTTT. Protein product: CANTRGSGDTQYF.

The CDR3 protein is CASSPAGGRSNSPLHF. The CDR3 bases are TGTGCCAGCTCACCAGCGGGGGGCAGGTCTAATTCACCCCTCCACTTT. The chain combines TRBV18 with TRBJ1-6; tentatively, D is TRBD1 (6 bases). V shed 2 bases and J shed 6 bases, with 14 bases lying between them. This CDR3 region has 16 residues. The germline gives CDR1 KGHSH, CDR2 LQKENI.

V is TRBV20-1 and J is TRBJ2-7, with a tentative D call TRBD2 (6 bases). This CDR3 comprises 11 residues. Germline-derived CDR1 and CDR2 are DFQATT and SNEGSKA (reference sequence). Trimming cost V 5 bases and J 4 bases, with 9 bases left between them. CDR3 sequence reads: CSAQDYYEQYF. CDR3 bases: TGCAGTGCTCAGGACTATTACGAGCAGTACTTC.

The chain has TRBV28 and TRBJ1-2; D not certain. The CDR3 is made up of 12 amino acids. Germline lookup yields CDR1 MDHEN and CDR2 SYDVKM. V shed 5 bases and J shed 7 bases, with 11 bases lying between them. This chain's CDR3 is CASSRGGGGYTF. CDR3 nucleotides: TGTGCCAGCAGTCGGGGAGGAGGTGGCTACACCTTC.

The chain joins TRBV28 to TRBJ2-7, with D possibly matching TRBD2 (7 bases). The CDR3 loop spans 14 amino acids. Germline V gene sequence: CDR1 MDHEN, CDR2 SYDVKM. The V and J ends lost 3 bases and 0 bases respectively, with 9 bases between them. The CDR3 DNA follows: TGTGCCAGCAGTTTTGGGGGGGCCTCCTACGAGCAGTACTTC. Protein sequence: CASSFGGASYEQYF.

The chain has TRBV7-9 and TRBJ2-2; the match to TRBD1 covers 7 bases. The CDR3 is 17 amino acids. After removal of 6 bases from V and 2 bases from J, the junction contained 12 bases not matched to a gene. Germline loops: CDR1 SEHNR, CDR2 FQNEAQ (reference sequence). CDR3 region: CASRRKARGLNTGELFF. CDR3 bases: TGTGCCAGCAGACGTAAAGCGAGGGGGCTTAACACCGGGGAGCTGTTTTTT.

This chain uses TRBV20-1 with TRBJ1-1; D possibly corresponds to TRBD1 (6 bases). V lost 3 bases to trimming and J lost 1 base, with 9 bases between them. CDR3 length: 13 residues. Per the germline V gene, CDR1 is DFQATT and CDR2 is SNEGSKA (reference sequence). CDR3: CSASTGQNTEAFF. CDR3 nucleotide sequence: TGCAGTGCTAGTACAGGGCAGAACACTGAAGCTTTCTTT.

The chain recombines TRBV28 with TRBJ1-1, with 7 bases lining up with TRBD1. CDR3 size: 17 residues. Trimming removed 7 bases from V and 1 base from J; junction bases left unmatched: 15. Germline V gives CDR1 MDHEN, CDR2 SYDVKM. The CDR3 sequence: CASIHPQGGPRNTEAFF. The CDR3 DNA sequence: TGTGCCAGCATCCATCCCCAGGGGGGACCCCGGAACACTGAAGCTTTCTTT.

The chain carries TRBV27 and TRBJ1-5; TRBD1 might be the D (6 bases). This CDR3 comprises 13 residues. Germline-derived CDR1 and CDR2 are MNHEY and SMNVEV (reference sequence). V was shortened by 8 bases and J by 3 bases, with 11 bases between the two germline ends. CDR3 sequence (DNA): TGTGCCAGCTCGGACAGCTACAATCAGCCCCAGCATTTT. Protein sequence: CASSDSYNQPQHF.

The chain carries TRBV5-4 and TRBJ2-1; 10 bases line up with TRBD2. The CDR3 spans 15 residues. Trimming removed 0 bases from V and 8 bases from J; junction bases left unmatched: 5. Germline CDR1 and CDR2: SGHNT and YYREEE (reference sequence). The CDR3, as DNA: TGTGCCAGCAGCTTGGGTCTAGCGGGGGAGGATGAGCAGTTCTTC. Residues: CASSLGLAGEDEQFF.

This clone was picked up one time. This chain uses TRBV11-3 with TRBJ2-1, with a weak D call TRBD2 (7 bases). The CDR3 length is 15 residues. Trimming shortened V by 2 bases and J by 8 bases, and 16 bases separated the two germline ends. Germline values: CDR1 SGHNT, CDR2 YENEEA. Here the CDR3 reads CASSLNFGGRDEQFF. CDR3 nucleotide sequence: TGTGCCAGCAGCTTAAATTTCGGGGGGCGCGATGAGCAGTTCTTC.

This chain joins TRBV4-1 and TRBJ1-2; a weak D match, TRBD1 (5 bases). The germline V and J ends were trimmed by 1 base and 8 bases, with 17 bases remaining between them. The CDR3 length is 15 residues. CDR1 MGHRA and CDR2 YSYEKL come from the germline V gene. The CDR3 protein is CASSQVAQGSGGYTF. The CDR3 DNA is TGCGCCAGCAGCCAAGTAGCGCAGGGTAGCGGCGGCTACACCTTC.